Each of the 3 T cell receptor beta chains below was sequenced from the same sample in a study of blood T cell repertoires in COVID-19. Assay: immunoSEQ multiplex PCR; the TCRdb copy retains only in-frame clones and omits some. In the table there are over 250,000 clones, around 87% of which are singletons. The sequencing sample was made of PBMCs or T cells enriched from blood (not recorded which). Source of these receptors: a woman aged 30 to 39 who had recovered from COVID-19.

The genes are TRBV2 and TRBJ2-1; 11 bases match TRBD2. This CDR3 spans 15 amino acids. Germline V gives CDR1 SNHLY, CDR2 FYNNEI. V lost 7 bases to trimming and J lost 2 bases; unmatched junction nucleotides: 4. The CDR3 nucleotides read TGTGCCAGCACCCTAGCGGGGGGAGCCTACAATGAGCAGTTCTTC. Translation: CASTLAGGAYNEQFF.

The chain combines TRBV19 with TRBJ2-6; 7 bases are a match to TRBD1. Germline CDR1 reads LNHDA; CDR2 reads SQIVND (reference sequence). This CDR3 is built from 16 residues. V lost 4 bases, J lost 0 bases, and 3 bases stayed unmatched. The CDR3 coding sequence is TGTGCCAGTAGTAGACAGGGCGTCTCTGGGGCCAACGTCCTGACTTTC. It codes for CASSRQGVSGANVLTF.

A note on this clone: At the DNA level, this CDR3 is encoded by other sequences in the same sample as well. This rearrangement joins TRBV27 to TRBJ1-1, with D maybe TRBD1 (5 bases). This CDR3 has 14 residues. V lost 2 bases and J lost 4, with 11 bases in between. Per the germline V gene, CDR1 is MNHEY and CDR2 is SMNVEV (reference sequence). This chain's CDR3 is CASSLSRVGTEAFF. The CDR3 DNA reads as TGTGCCAGCAGTTTAAGCAGGGTGGGCACTGAAGCTTTCTTT.